This is a list of T cell receptor beta chains from one sample in a study of blood T cell repertoires in COVID-19. Sequenced by immunoSEQ multiplex PCR; TCRdb stores in-frame clones only, minus some. The sample includes tens of thousands of clones, more than 75% of them seen just once. The sequencing sample was made of peripheral blood. Receptors originate from a middle-aged man with COVID-19, enrolled during active disease. Both conserved end residues are part of each CDR3. The D gene is left open where the match is weak. Only part of the rows carry a size: once, few, many, or a class if the clone is expanded.

>14|NA|TRBV6-5|TRBJ1-4|NA
CASSPDSSNEKLFF
TGTGCCAGCTCCCCCGACAGCTCTAATGAAAAACTGTTTTTT
>13|NA|TRBV6-5|TRBJ2-2|TRBD2
CASRAGFTGELFF
TGTGCCAGCAGAGCGGGGTTCACCGGGGAGCTGTTTTTT
>15|NA|TRBV9|TRBJ2-7|TRBD1
CASSLTDRGSYEQYF
TGTGCCAGCAGCCTAACGGACAGGGGGAGCTACGAGCAGTACTTC
>12|NA|TRBV30|TRBJ1-2|NA
CAWTGFNYGYTF
TGTGCCTGGACAGGGTTTAACTATGGCTACACCTTC
>13|once|TRBV12-3/TRBV12-4|TRBJ2-1|TRBD2
CASSLLAGGEQFF
TGTGCCAGCAGTTTACTAGCGGGGGGAGAGCAGTTCTTC
>13|few|TRBV30|TRBJ1-1|NA
CAWSRRHNTEAFF
TGTGCCTGGAGTCGCAGGCACAACACTGAAGCTTTCTTT
>13|NA|TRBV30|TRBJ2-3|NA
CAWSSGYTDTQYF
TGTGCCTGGAGTAGCGGATACACAGATACGCAGTATTTT
>17|NA|TRBV28|TRBJ1-3|TRBD1
CASSLGTELFSGNTIYF
TGTGCCAGCAGTTTAGGGACAGAGCTCTTCTCTGGAAACACCATATATTTT
>17|few|TRBV7-8|TRBJ2-1|TRBD2
CASSARTSGGQGNEQFF
TGTGCCAGCAGCGCCCGGACTAGCGGGGGACAAGGGAATGAGCAGTTCTTC
>15|NA|TRBV6-4|TRBJ1-1|TRBD1
CASRPRDSVNTEAFF
TGTGCCAGCAGACCTAGGGACAGCGTGAACACTGAAGCTTTCTTT
>13|NA|TRBV7-2|TRBJ2-3|NA
CASSPGRGDTQYF
TGTGCCAGCAGCCCTGGCAGGGGTGATACGCAGTATTTT
>13|NA|TRBV19|TRBJ2-2|NA
CASKTYRSGELFF
TGTGCCAGTAAGACTTATCGTTCCGGGGAGCTGTTTTTT
>17|NA|TRBV28|TRBJ2-4|NA
CASSFYRRGLGKNIQYF
TGTGCCAGCAGTTTTTATAGGAGGGGGCTTGGCAAAAACATTCAGTACTTC
>15|once|TRBV6-5|TRBJ2-7|NA
CASSYSSLAVYEQYF
TGTGCCAGCAGTTACTCGAGCCTGGCGGTATACGAGCAGTACTTC
>13|NA|TRBV29-1|TRBJ1-1|NA
CSVGRGGNTEAFF
TGCAGCGTTGGGCGGGGAGGGAACACTGAAGCTTTCTTT
>16|NA|TRBV6-6|TRBJ1-6|NA
CASSPSGSRRNSPLHF
TGTGCCAGCAGTCCTAGTGGAAGTAGGCGTAATTCACCCCTCCACTTT
>15|NA|TRBV6-5|TRBJ1-6|TRBD1
CASSTDRGRDSPLHF
TGTGCCAGCAGTACGGACAGGGGACGGGATTCACCCCTCCACTTT
>14|NA|TRBV7-2|TRBJ2-7|NA
CASSLVQGRYEQYF
TGTGCCAGCAGCTTAGTCCAGGGAAGGTACGAGCAGTACTTC
>15|NA|TRBV10-3|TRBJ1-1|NA
CATRRAFGGQAEAFF
TGTGCCACCCGAAGGGCCTTCGGAGGGCAGGCTGAAGCTTTCTTT
>16|NA|TRBV5-1|TRBJ2-1|NA
CASSLGFEAGYNEQFF
TGCGCCAGCAGCTTGGGCTTTGAGGCAGGGTACAATGAGCAGTTCTTC
>12|NA|TRBV28|TRBJ2-1|NA
CASTLVGSEQFF
TGTGCCAGCACCCTAGTTGGGAGTGAGCAGTTCTTC
>17|NA|TRBV7-9|TRBJ1-3|TRBD1
CASSLGMWDRAGNTIYF
TGTGCCAGCAGCTTAGGGATGTGGGACAGGGCTGGAAACACCATATATTTT
>13|NA|TRBV6-5|TRBJ1-1|TRBD1
CASSQRQGKGAFF
TGTGCCAGCAGTCAGCGACAGGGGAAGGGAGCTTTCTTT
>12|NA|TRBV24-1|TRBJ1-2|TRBD1
CATSDRNYGYTF
TGTGCCACCTCGGACAGGAACTATGGCTACACCTTC
>15|once|TRBV7-9|TRBJ1-4|NA
CASSPRGDVEEKLFF
TGTGCCAGCAGCCCGAGAGGAGATGTCGAGGAAAAACTGTTTTTT
>13|once|TRBV6-1|TRBJ2-7|TRBD2
CASSPGGVYEQYF
TGTGCCAGCAGTCCGGGGGGGGTCTACGAGCAGTACTTC
>15|NA|TRBV5-4|TRBJ1-4|TRBD1
CASSPRTGSNEKLFF
TGTGCCAGCAGCCCGCGGACAGGCTCAAATGAAAAACTGTTTTTT
>16|NA|TRBV11-3|TRBJ2-1|TRBD1
CASSPRGSSALNEQFF
TGTGCCAGCAGCCCCAGGGGGTCGTCGGCGCTCAATGAGCAGTTCTTC
>14|NA|TRBV6-5|TRBJ1-1|TRBD1
CASRTGVMNTEAFF
TGTGCCAGCCGGACAGGGGTGATGAACACTGAAGCTTTCTTT